This T cell receptor (beta chain) is drawn from a study of T cells after yellow fever vaccination. TCRdb reprocessed the 5' RACE reads with MiXCR, giving one entry per CDR3 protein. Of tens of thousands of distinct CDR3 sequences listed, 7.5% to 8% are singletons. Sample: CD8+ T cells sorted from PBMCs, taken on the day of the yellow fever booster vaccination. The sequence was collected from a man aged 25-45 years who received the YFV17D yellow fever vaccine.

The CDR3 DNA follows: TGTGCCAGCAGCCAGACAGGAACCTACGAGCAGTACTTC. Residues: CASSQTGTYEQYF. The rearrangement joins TRBV12-3 or TRBV12-4 to TRBJ2-7; TRBD1 is a possible D gene (6 bases). V lost 6 bases, J lost 2 bases, and 11 bases lay in between. The CDR3 is 13 amino acids.